The rows below give T cell receptor beta chains drawn from one sample of a study of blood T cell repertoires in COVID-19. Sequencing was performed with immunoSEQ multiplex PCR; in TCRdb, only in-frame clones are kept and a portion is missing. The table includes 150,000 to 200,000 clones, more than 65% detected once. Material for sequencing was peripheral blood. These receptors came from a human donor with acute or convalescent COVID-19. The donor label of this sample is uncertain. The CDR3 runs from the conserved cysteine through the conserved F or W. Clone size appears in some rows only: once, few, many, or a class for an expanded clone.

j_gene	v_gene	abundance	CDR3aa
TRBJ2-5	TRBV5-1	.	CASSLDRVQETQYF
TRBJ1-5	TRBV19	.	CASSMQGGNQPQHF
TRBJ2-3	TRBV7-2	.	CASSTPADFNADTQYF
TRBJ1-6	TRBV30	.	CAWSAGREPSPLHF
TRBJ2-7	TRBV6-5	.	CASSRDRVDYEQYF
TRBJ2-1	TRBV6-5	.	CASSPSASGVNEQFF
TRBJ2-1	TRBV3-1/TRBV3-2	.	CASSQAAGGYNEQFF
TRBJ2-3	TRBV14	.	CASSQEKGAGTPDTQYF
TRBJ2-7	TRBV5-4	few	CASSLPLAGVGEQYF
TRBJ1-4	TRBV7-2	.	CASSSGTVNEKLFF
TRBJ1-5	TRBV6-1	.	CASSAPRTGVYNQPQHF
TRBJ1-1	TRBV19	.	CASGDLVGLEAFF
TRBJ1-1	TRBV11-3	.	CASSGADAEAFF
TRBJ1-5	TRBV27	.	CASSFGGTNQPQHF
TRBJ2-3	TRBV28	.	CASSVGGPDTQYF